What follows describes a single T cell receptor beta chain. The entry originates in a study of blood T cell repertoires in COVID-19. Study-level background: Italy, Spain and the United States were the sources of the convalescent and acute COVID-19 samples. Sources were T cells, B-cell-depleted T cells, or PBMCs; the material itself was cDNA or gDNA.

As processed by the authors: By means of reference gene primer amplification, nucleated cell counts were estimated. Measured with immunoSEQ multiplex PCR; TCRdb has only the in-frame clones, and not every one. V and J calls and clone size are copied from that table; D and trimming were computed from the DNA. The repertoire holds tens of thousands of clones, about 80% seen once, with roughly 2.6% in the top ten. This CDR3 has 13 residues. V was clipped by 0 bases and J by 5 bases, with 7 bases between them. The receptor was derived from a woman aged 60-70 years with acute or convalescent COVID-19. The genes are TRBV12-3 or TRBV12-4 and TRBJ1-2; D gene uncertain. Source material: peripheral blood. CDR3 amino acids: CASSLAKEYGYTF. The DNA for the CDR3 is TGTGCCAGCAGTTTAGCTAAGGAGTATGGCTACACCTTC.